The 4 T cell receptor beta chains in this list originate from one sample, sequenced in a study of blood T cell repertoires in COVID-19 (dated by TCRdb to about 2020). Library preparation employed the immunoSEQ multiplex PCR assay. TCRdb limited this immuneACCESS table to in-frame rearrangements with V and J called. A share of clones is missing; checked studies link under half to unresolved V genes, and the rest is unexplained. This sample comprises roughly 150,000 clones, about 85% of them detected only once. The ten biggest clones cover 8% to 9% of the sample. Material for sequencing was peripheral blood. The receptors were sampled from a woman in her sixties with COVID-19, enrolled during active disease.

V is TRBV30 and J is TRBJ1-2; 8 bases line up with TRBD1. V gave up 7 bases and J gave up 5 bases; unmatched junction bases: 6. Germline assignment: CDR1 GTSNPN and CDR2 SVGIG (reference sequence). CDR3 length equals 12 residues. The CDR3 reads CALTGDSYGYTF. The CDR3 DNA is TGTGCCTTGACAGGGGACTCTTATGGCTACACCTTC.

The V call is TRBV18, the J call TRBJ2-5; D is perhaps TRBD1 (6 bases). This CDR3 has 14 residues. The germline V gene has CDR1 KGHSH and CDR2 LQKENI. V shed 2 bases and J shed 2 bases, with 9 bases lying between them. The CDR3 bases are TGTGCCAGCTCACCAGTAGGGGGACAAGAGACCCAGTACTTC. Residues: CASSPVGGQETQYF.

V gene TRBV5-4 combines with J gene TRBJ1-4; unclear D gene. V gave up 4 bases and J gave up 1 base, with 8 bases separating them. The CDR3 covers 14 residues. The V gene's germline CDR1 is SGHNT and CDR2 YYREEE (reference sequence). CDR3 in amino acids: CASSIGVTNEKLFF. The CDR3 DNA sequence: TGTGCCAGCAGCATCGGGGTAACTAATGAAAAACTGTTTTTT.

The chain couples TRBV12-3 or TRBV12-4 to TRBJ2-1, with unresolved D. Deletions cut 6 bases from V and 8 bases from J, with 14 bases between. The CDR3 sequence is 13 residues long. The CDR3 region is CASRPNLRDEQFF. The CDR3 nucleotides are TGTGCCAGCAGACCAAACCTTCGAGATGAGCAGTTCTTC.